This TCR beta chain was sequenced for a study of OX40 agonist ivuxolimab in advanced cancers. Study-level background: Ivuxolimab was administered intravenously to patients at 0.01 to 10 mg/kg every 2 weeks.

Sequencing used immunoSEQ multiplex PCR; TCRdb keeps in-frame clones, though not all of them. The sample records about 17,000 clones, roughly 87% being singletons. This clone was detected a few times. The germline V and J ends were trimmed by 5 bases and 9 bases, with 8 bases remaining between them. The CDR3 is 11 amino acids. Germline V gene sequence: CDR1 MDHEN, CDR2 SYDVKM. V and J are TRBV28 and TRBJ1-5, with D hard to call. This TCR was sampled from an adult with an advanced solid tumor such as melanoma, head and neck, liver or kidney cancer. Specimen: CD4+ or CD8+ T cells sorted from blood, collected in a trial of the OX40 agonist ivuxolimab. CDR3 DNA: TGTGCCAGCAGTCCCGGCAGGCCCCAGCATTTT. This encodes CASSPGRPQHF.